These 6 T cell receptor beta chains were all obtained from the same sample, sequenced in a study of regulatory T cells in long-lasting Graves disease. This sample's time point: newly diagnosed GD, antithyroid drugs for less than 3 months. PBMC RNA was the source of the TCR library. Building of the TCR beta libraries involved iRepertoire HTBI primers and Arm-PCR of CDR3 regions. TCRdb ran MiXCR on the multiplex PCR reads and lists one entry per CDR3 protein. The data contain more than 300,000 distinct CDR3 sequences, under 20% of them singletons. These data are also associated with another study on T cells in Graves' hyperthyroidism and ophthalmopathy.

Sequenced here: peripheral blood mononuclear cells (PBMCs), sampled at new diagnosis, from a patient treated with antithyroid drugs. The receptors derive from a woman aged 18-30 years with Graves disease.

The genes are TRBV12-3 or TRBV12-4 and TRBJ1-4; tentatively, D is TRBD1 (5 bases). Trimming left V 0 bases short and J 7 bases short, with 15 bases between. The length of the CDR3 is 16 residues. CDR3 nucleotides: TGTGCCAGCAGTTTAGCAGAGGGGCATCGGAGTGAAAAACTGTTTTTT. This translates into CASSLAEGHRSEKLFF.

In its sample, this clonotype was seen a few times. The chain's CDR3 is CASSVATTGLNSPLHF. The CDR3, as DNA: TGTGCCAGCAGCGTAGCTACGACAGGACTTAATTCACCCCTCCACTTT. The rearrangement joins TRBV9 to TRBJ1-6; D may be TRBD1 (6 bases). Trimming stripped 0 bases from V and 6 bases from J, with 13 bases between. This CDR3 has 16 residues. CDR1 and CDR2 (germline): SGDLS, YYNGEE.

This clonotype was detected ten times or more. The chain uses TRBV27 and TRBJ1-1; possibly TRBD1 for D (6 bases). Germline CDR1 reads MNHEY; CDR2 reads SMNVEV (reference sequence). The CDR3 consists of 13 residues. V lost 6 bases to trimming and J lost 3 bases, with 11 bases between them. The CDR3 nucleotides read TGTGCCAGCAGAAAACAGGGATACACTGAAGCTTTCTTT. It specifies CASRKQGYTEAFF.

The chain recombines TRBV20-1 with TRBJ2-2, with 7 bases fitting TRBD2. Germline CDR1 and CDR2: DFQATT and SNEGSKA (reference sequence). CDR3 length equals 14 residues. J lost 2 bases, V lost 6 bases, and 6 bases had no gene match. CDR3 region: CSALSGLNTGELFF. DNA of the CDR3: TGCAGTGCGCTTAGCGGGCTAAACACCGGGGAGCTGTTTTTT.

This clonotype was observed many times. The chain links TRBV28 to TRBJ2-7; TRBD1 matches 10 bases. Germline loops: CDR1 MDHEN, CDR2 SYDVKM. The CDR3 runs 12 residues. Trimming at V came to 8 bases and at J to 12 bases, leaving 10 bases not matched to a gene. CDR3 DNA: TGTGCCAGCGTCACCGACAGGGGGCGCGGGTACTTC. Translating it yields CASVTDRGRGYF.

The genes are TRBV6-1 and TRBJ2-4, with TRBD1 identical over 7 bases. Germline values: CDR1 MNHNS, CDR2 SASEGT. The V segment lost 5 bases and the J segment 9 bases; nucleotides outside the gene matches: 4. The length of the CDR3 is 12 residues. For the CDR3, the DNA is TGTGCCAGCAGTCCTGCAGGGGGCATTCAGTACTTC. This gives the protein CASSPAGGIQYF.